The 13 T cell receptor beta chains listed next were all sequenced from one sample in a study of T cells after posttransplantation cyclophosphamide. Produced via immunoSEQ multiplex PCR; TCRdb's table is partial and in-frame only. The data contain about 22,000 clones, approximately 70% of them seen just once; the ten biggest clones take up about 0.61%. The sequenced sample consisted of memory CD4+ T cells sorted from PBMCs. The receptors stem from an older woman in good health, CMV-negative, and a related stem cell transplant donor.

The chain links TRBV4-1 to TRBJ2-5; tentatively, D is TRBD2 (6 bases). The DNA end is a closer match to TRBJ2-7, so the J assignment may be wrong. The germline V gene has CDR1 MGHRA and CDR2 YSYEKL. This CDR3 comprises 16 residues. The CDR3 region has the DNA TGCGCCAGCAGCCAGAGCCTGGGGACTTTTAACTACGAGCAGTACTTC. It translates to CASSQSLGTFNYEQYF.

Note on this clone: Its ends do not fully match the called genes, so a read error is possible. The CDR3 DNA follows: TGTGCCGGCAGTTACAAGACAGGGATGGCTGAAGCTTTCTTT. It specifies CAGSYKTGMAEAFF. The chain couples TRBV6-5 to TRBJ1-1; 7 bases map to TRBD1. This CDR3 spans 14 amino acids. CDR1 MNHEY and CDR2 SVGAGI come from the germline V gene.

In its sample, this clone was seen a few times. The chain carries TRBV6-4 and TRBJ1-2, with 8 positions matching TRBD1. J was trimmed by 7 bases and V by 8 bases; bases with no gene match: 6. Germline lookup yields CDR1 MRHNA and CDR2 SNTAGT. The CDR3 spans 12 residues. Here the CDR3 reads CASRGQGGGYTF. In DNA, the CDR3 is TGTGCCAGCCGTGGACAGGGTGGTGGCTACACCTTC.

This chain joins TRBV5-1 and TRBJ2-1; the match to TRBD2 covers 8 bases. The CDR3 is made up of 16 amino acids. Germline values: CDR1 SGHRS, CDR2 YFSETQ. V lost 0 bases to trimming and J lost 5 bases; unmatched junction nucleotides: 7. The CDR3 sequence: CASSLAPAGVNNEQFF. CDR3 DNA: TGCGCCAGCAGCTTGGCCCCAGCGGGGGTGAACAATGAGCAGTTCTTC. Filled out from reference TRBV5-1 and TRBJ2-1, the complete variable domain reads KAGVTQTPRYLIKTRGQQVTLSCSPISGHRSVSWYQQTPGQGLQFLFEYFSETQRNKGNFPGRFSGRQFSNSRSEMNVSTLELGDSALYLCASSLAPAGVNNEQFFGPGTRLTVL.

The CDR3 here is CASSFGTGEYNEQFF. In DNA form, the CDR3 reads TGTGCCAGCAGCTTTGGGACAGGGGAATACAATGAGCAGTTCTTC. The chain links TRBV9 to TRBJ2-1; 10 bases match TRBD1. The CDR3 consists of 15 residues. Germline V gene sequence: CDR1 SGDLS, CDR2 YYNGEE. V shed 4 bases, J shed 4 bases, and the junction held 5 bases outside the gene matches.

CDR3 region: CASSWSGRGGATDTQYF. In nucleotides, the CDR3 is TGCGCCAGCAGCTGGAGTGGGCGGGGGGGGGCCACAGATACGCAGTATTTT. The V call is TRBV5-1, the J call TRBJ2-3; the match to TRBD2 covers 9 bases. CDR1 is SGHRS and CDR2 is YFSETQ in the germline V gene. The CDR3 extends over 17 amino acids. V lost 3 bases and J lost 2; bases outside the gene matches: 10. Supplemented by reference TRBV5-1 and TRBJ2-3, the full variable domain reads KAGVTQTPRYLIKTRGQQVTLSCSPISGHRSVSWYQQTPGQGLQFLFEYFSETQRNKGNFPGRFSGRQFSNSRSEMNVSTLELGDSALYLCASSWSGRGGATDTQYFGPGTRLTVL.

This clone was observed a few times. The genes are TRBV9 and TRBJ1-6, with D possibly TRBD1 on 5 matching bases. CDR3 length: 15 residues. Trimming removed 2 bases from V and 6 bases from J, with 12 bases in between. Germline CDR1 is SGDLS and CDR2 is YYNGEE. CDR3 sequence reads: CASSVAGFSNSPLHF. The CDR3 nucleotides are TGTGCCAGCAGCGTCGCAGGGTTTTCTAATTCACCCCTCCACTTT.

The V and J genes are TRBV6-1 and TRBJ1-1; TRBD1 is a possible D gene (6 bases). This CDR3 comprises 14 residues. Looked up from germline, CDR1 is MNHNS and CDR2 is SASEGT. Deletions cut 6 bases from V and 1 base from J, with 12 bases between. CDR3 protein: CASSRQGRNTEAFF. The DNA of the CDR3 is TGTGCCAGCAGCAGGCAGGGGCGGAACACTGAAGCTTTCTTT.

The CDR3 nucleotides are TGTGCCAGCAGTTACTCGACTAGCGGGAGCTACGAGCAGTACTTC. Translating it yields CASSYSTSGSYEQYF. V usage is TRBV6-5 and J usage is TRBJ2-7, with 12 bases identical to TRBD2. V lost 0 bases, J lost 3 bases, and 0 bases stayed unmatched. CDR1 is MNHEY, CDR2 SVGAGI, per germline. The CDR3 is 15 residues long.

V and J are TRBV18 and TRBJ1-2, with 7 bases aligning to TRBD1. The CDR3 covers 14 residues. Trimming removed 8 bases from V and 0 bases from J; junction bases left unmatched: 6. Looked up from germline, CDR1 is KGHSH and CDR2 is LQKENI. CDR3 sequence reads: CASTRDSSNYGYTF. CDR3 DNA: TGTGCCAGCACCCGGGACAGTTCTAACTATGGCTACACCTTC.

The gene calls are TRBV28 and TRBJ2-1; 10 bases match TRBD1. Looked up from germline, CDR1 is MDHEN and CDR2 is SYDVKM. V gave up 5 bases and J gave up 2 bases; unmatched junction bases: 3. This CDR3 is 15 amino acids long. The CDR3 sequence: CASSGQGDPYNEQFF. CDR3 bases: TGTGCCAGCAGTGGACAGGGGGACCCCTACAATGAGCAGTTCTTC.

V usage is TRBV5-1 and J usage is TRBJ1-3; D not resolved. This CDR3 comprises 13 residues. Germline CDR1 is SGHRS and CDR2 is YFSETQ. V lost 4 bases and J lost 7, with 12 bases in between. The CDR3 bases are TGCGCCAGCAGCAAAGACATCCTCAACACCATATATTTT. It yields the protein CASSKDILNTIYF.

The V gene is TRBV11-1, the J gene TRBJ1-1, with D perhaps matching TRBD1 (6 bases). The germline V and J ends were trimmed by 1 base and 4 bases, with 10 bases remaining between them. CDR1 and CDR2 from the germline V gene are SGHAT and FQDESV (reference sequence). This CDR3 contains 14 residues. The CDR3 DNA is TGTGCCAGCAGCTTAGGCAGGGGCGGCACTGAAGCTTTCTTT. It yields the protein CASSLGRGGTEAFF.